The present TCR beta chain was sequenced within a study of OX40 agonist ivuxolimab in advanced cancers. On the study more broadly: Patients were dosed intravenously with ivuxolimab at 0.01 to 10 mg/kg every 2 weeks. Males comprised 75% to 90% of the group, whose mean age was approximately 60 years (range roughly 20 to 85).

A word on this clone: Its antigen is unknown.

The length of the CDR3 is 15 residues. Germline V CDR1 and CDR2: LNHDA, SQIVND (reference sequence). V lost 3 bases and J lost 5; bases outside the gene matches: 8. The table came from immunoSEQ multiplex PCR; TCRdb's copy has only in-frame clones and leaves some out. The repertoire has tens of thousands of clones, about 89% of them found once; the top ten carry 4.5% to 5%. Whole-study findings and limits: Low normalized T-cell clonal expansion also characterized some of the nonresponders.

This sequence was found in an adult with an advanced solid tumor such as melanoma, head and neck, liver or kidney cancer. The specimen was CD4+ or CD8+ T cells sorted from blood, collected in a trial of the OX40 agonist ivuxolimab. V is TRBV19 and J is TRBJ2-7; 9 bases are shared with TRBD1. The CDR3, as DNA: TGTGCCAGTAGTATTTCCGGGACAGGGATTAACGAGCAGTACTTC. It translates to CASSISGTGINEQYF.